This T cell receptor beta chain was documented in a study of shared clonotypes between healthy human individuals (dated by TCRdb to 2018 to 2021). For the wider study: The cohort comprised two women and a few men aged 18 to 49 years. For each donor, three plates each were used for CD4 naive and CD4 memory, two plates were used for CD8 naive, and one plate was used for CD8 memory. To estimate repertoire size and how much clonotypes are shared between individuals, the study performed deep sequencing of blood TCR repertoires from a few healthy adults. To increase sequencing depth and limit assay-specific biases, TCR repertoire library preparation and sequencing were carried out by different laboratories using diverse techniques. Leukapheresis yielded between about 0.85 and 9 billion PBMCs per donor.

What the research found in general, with its limitations: Because the study included a small number of donors, the genetic and exposure-history diversity represented was limited. About 5% of naive CD4, more than 3% of naive CD8, 2.3% of memory CD4, and roughly 0.4% of memory CD8 clonotypes were shared across several donors. Based on pairwise subsampling, the degree of clonotype sharing among donors was expected to be affected by sequencing depth. Even with the large sequencing depth, rarefaction of the sorted-subset datasets indicated that sequencing was incomplete. Compared with non-shared clonotypes, the clonotypes found in all four sorted-subset donors had higher generation probabilities. Sampling was restricted to blood, and TCR repertoires in tissues likely differ from the TCR repertoires found in blood. Naive subsets generally had larger estimated clonotype richness than memory subsets.

Using the deep immunoSEQ assay, TCR CDR3 regions were amplified from genomic DNA by multiplex PCR. Extracted genomic DNA from each cell subset was distributed evenly across all wells of several immunoSEQ 96-well plates, and each plate was treated as a replicate. For sorted subsets, approximately 190 ng genomic DNA, equal to 30,000 or so T cell genomes, was loaded into each replicate PCR. Purified libraries were measured with a Qubit 3.0 fluorometer, size-checked on a Bioanalyzer 2100, and measured again with the KAPA Library Quantification kit. Every immunoSEQ 96-well plate was sequenced on a separate single-read 150-cycle Illumina NextSeq 550 flow cell. In the source study's methods: Because the immunoSEQ output held only junctional sequences and lacked quality scores, the filtering could not match the filtering applied to full-length reads. To assign V/J genes and CDR3, sequences were annotated against IMGT germline references using PyIR, a Python wrapper for IgBLAST v1.9. Any read was removed if the V/J assignment was weak (E-value above 1e-6), the CDR3 was missing, or the read contained stop codons, out-of-frame junctions, or ambiguous translated residues. V3J clonotypes were defined as sequences sharing an identical inferred V gene, J gene, and CDR3 amino acid sequence. To compute the percentage overlap between repertoires, the number of shared unique clonotypes was divided by the size of the smaller repertoire. Three approaches were used to assess repertoire richness: RTK rarefaction, the Chao1 estimator, and Recon v2.1 estimates of unobserved clonotypes. Generation probabilities for all TCRbeta clonotypes obtained by the gDNA method from several donors were computed using OLGA. Held by TCRdb, this immuneACCESS table contains in-frame sequences only and omits some clones. Under half of the omission traces to an unresolved V gene where checked; the cause of the rest is unknown. V and J calls and clone size are copied from that table; D and trimming were computed from the DNA. Recorded for this sample are around 510,000 clones; approximately 95% of them occurred a single time. Clones ranked in the top ten supply 0.064% of the sample.

Trimming takes 4 bases from V and 6 bases from J, and the germline ends sit 10 bases apart. The germline V gene provides CDR1 MDHEN and CDR2 SYDVKM. The CDR3 has 12 amino acids, counting the end cysteine and phenylalanine. This entry keeps only the CDR3 DNA: 36 bases, framed from base 1. The donors were healthy, HIV-negative adults who had no recently reported acute infections or vaccinations. All donors were Caucasian adults living in Nashville, Tennessee, USA. Magnetic negative selection was used to enrich CD4+ T cells, after which naive cells were positively selected on CD45RA and the negative fraction became the memory subset. Blood was collected by leukapheresis, and PBMCs were isolated by Ficoll-Histopaque density gradient centrifugation and then cryopreserved in liquid nitrogen vapor phase. Purity and quantity of every magnetically sorted T cell population were checked by analytical flow cytometry. Genomic DNA was isolated from each sorted fraction and quantified by UV absorbance on a Nanodrop 2000c.

For this clone: Its antigen target is currently unknown. No base-level quality is on record; no much larger clone is a single base apart.

The TCR comes from a woman aged 25 to 45 in good health. Sequencing input: naive CD4+ T cells sorted from blood. The cell subset or site label on this specimen signifies: CD45RA+ positively selected. Recombination linked TRBV28 to TRBJ2-7; the D segment cannot be called with confidence. The CDR3 protein: CASSSGLPEQYF. In nucleotide form, the sequence is TGTGCCAGCAGTTCCGGTCTACCCGAGCAGTACTTC.